Listed here is a single TCR beta chain. Trimming left V 2 bases short and J 2 bases short, with 3 bases between. Germline V CDR1 and CDR2: GTSNPN, SVGIG (reference sequence). The CDR3 loop spans 11 amino acids. How the authors handled the data: Amplification from reference gene primers served as the basis for estimated nucleated cell counts. Sequencing was performed with immunoSEQ multiplex PCR; in TCRdb, only in-frame clones are kept and a portion is missing. V and J calls plus clone size are reproduced from that table; the DNA served to infer D and trimming. The table has 84,000 or so clones, about 83% seen once; the top ten hold roughly 5.7%. These data are taken from a study of blood T cell repertoires in COVID-19. The wider study: Sites across the United States, Italy and Spain contributed samples from acute and convalescent COVID-19. Nucleic acid was either cDNA or gDNA, and it came from T cells, B-cell-depleted T cells, or PBMCs.

The sequencing sample was made of peripheral blood. The sequence derives from a man between 60 and 70 years old with acute or convalescent COVID-19. This chain links TRBV30 with TRBJ1-2; D uncertain. CDR3 nucleotides: TGTGCCTGGAGTCTAAACTATGGCTACACCTTC. Residues: CAWSLNYGYTF.